The 20 T cell receptor beta chains given below trace back to one sample, sequenced in a study of blood T cells in healthy people across ages. The use of a sample-barcoded 5' primer and a J-beta primer mix characterized a second PCR of about 6 to 12 cycles. One entry per CDR3 protein, called by TCRdb with MiXCR from the 5' RACE reads. The sample contains about 1.6 million distinct CDR3 sequences, roughly 32% of which appear only once. The sample comprised blood. The receptors were sampled from a woman aged 25 to 39 in good health.

This clonotype has only a few counts. The chain employs TRBV24-1 and TRBJ2-3; D tentatively fits TRBD1 or TRBD2 (5 bases each). The CDR3 extends over 15 amino acids. Germline CDR1 is KGHDR and CDR2 is SFDVKD. With 7 bases removed from V and 1 base from J, the gap between germline ends came to 14 bases. CDR3 sequence (DNA): TGTGCCACCAGAAACCGGGACGGTGGCACAGATACGCAGTATTTT. Encoded protein: CATRNRDGGTDTQYF.

The chain is built from TRBV4-2 and TRBJ1-4, with D possibly TRBD1 on 5 matching bases. Germline CDR1 reads LGHNA; CDR2 reads YNFKEQ. Trimming left V 11 bases short and J 5 bases short, with 18 bases between. This CDR3 contains 14 residues. CDR3 DNA sequence: TGTGCCGCCAGCGGATCAGGGCCGAATGAAAAACTGTTTTTT. Its translation is CAASGSGPNEKLFF.

Notes on this clonotype: A much larger clone differs by one base, so this may be a read error. The chain couples TRBV12-3 or TRBV12-4 to TRBJ1-2; TRBD1 matches 10 bases. The CDR3 has 15 residues. The V segment lost 4 bases and the J segment 0 bases; nucleotides outside the gene matches: 2. The CDR3 nucleotides are TGTGCCAGCAGTTCCGGGACAGGGGCTAACTATGGCTACACCTTC. Translating it yields CASSSGTGANYGYTF.

The gene calls are TRBV21-1 and TRBJ1-2; the table's D gene call, TRBD1, was not cross checked with the DNA. TRBV21-1 is listed as a pseudogene. CDR3 length: 15 residues. CDR3 nucleotide sequence: TGTGCCAGCAGCAAAAGTTCATCGGTGGGGCTTGGCTACACCTTC. Encoded protein: CASSKSSSVGLGYTF.

The chain joins TRBV11-3 to TRBJ2-5; D is unresolved. The CDR3 is 15 amino acids. The V gene's germline CDR1 is SGHNT and CDR2 YENEEA. V shed 1 base and J shed 3 bases, with 12 bases lying between them. DNA for the CDR3: TGTGCCAGCAGCTTAGGAGGACGGAAAGAAGAGACCCAGTACTTC. Amino acid sequence: CASSLGGRKEETQYF.

This clonotype was observed a few times. The V and J genes are TRBV18 and TRBJ1-1; TRBD1 agrees at 7 bases. The germline gives CDR1 KGHSH, CDR2 LQKENI. This CDR3 comprises 13 residues. V shed 3 bases and J 3 bases; nucleotides not matched to a gene: 1. The chain's CDR3 is CASSPTGYTEAFF. The CDR3 DNA follows: TGTGCCAGCTCACCGACAGGGTACACTGAAGCTTTCTTT.

This clonotype was seen more than once but under ten times. This chain links TRBV13 with TRBJ1-2; TRBD1 might be the D (5 bases). This CDR3 comprises 16 residues. V was clipped by 0 bases and J by 3 bases, with 14 bases between them. CDR1 and CDR2 (germline): PRHDT, FYEKMQ (reference sequence). The DNA for the CDR3 is TGTGCCAGCAGCTTAGGGGACACCCACACTTACTATGGCTACACCTTC. Translation: CASSLGDTHTYYGYTF.

Remarks on this clonotype: A much larger clone differs by one base, so this may be a read error. The chain is built from TRBV11-2 and TRBJ2-6; a weak D match, TRBD1 (5 bases). The germline CDR1 and CDR2 sequences are SGHAT and FQNNGV. The CDR3 runs to 18 residues. The CDR3 here is CASSPLGLVHSGANVLAF. The DNA for the CDR3 is TGTGCCAGCAGCCCGCTGGGGCTTGTTCACTCTGGGGCCAACGTCCTGGCTTTC.

This clonotype was counted a few times. The CDR3 spells CASSAGGSGNSYNEQFF. The CDR3 DNA sequence: TGTGCCAGCAGCGCGGGCGGGTCTGGTAATTCCTACAATGAGCAGTTCTTC. This chain uses TRBV11-2 with TRBJ2-1, with D maybe TRBD2 (5 bases). The CDR3 runs 17 residues. Trimming cost V 5 bases and J 1 base, with 18 bases left between them. Germline CDR1 reads SGHAT; CDR2 reads FQNNGV.

V is TRBV4-1 and J is TRBJ2-2, with TRBD2 identical over 14 bases. This CDR3 has 17 residues. With V trimmed by 4 bases and J by 7 bases, 8 bases remained unmatched. From germline, CDR1 is MGHRA and CDR2 YSYEKL. CDR3: CASSRVTSGGAIGELFF. The CDR3 DNA reads as TGCGCCAGCAGCCGTGTGACTAGCGGGGGGGCTATCGGGGAGCTGTTTTTT.

The V and J genes are TRBV15 and TRBJ2-7; 11 bases agree with TRBD2. This CDR3 is built from 17 residues. J gave up 2 bases and V 2 bases, and 8 bases lay outside the gene matches. The germline CDR1 and CDR2 sequences are LNHNV and YYDKDF (reference sequence). For the CDR3, the DNA is TGTGCCACCAGCAGAACGACTAGCGGGATCCTCACCTACGAGCAGTACTTC. Protein: CATSRTTSGILTYEQYF.

The sample holds a few counts of this clonotype. This rearrangement joins TRBV20-1 to TRBJ2-3; 11 bases line up with TRBD2. The germline gives CDR1 DFQATT, CDR2 SNEGSKA (reference sequence). The length of the CDR3 is 16 residues. V was pared by 5 bases and J by 2 bases, with 9 bases of the junction left unmatched. For the CDR3, the DNA is TGCAGTGCTTCACAACTAGCGGGAGTAGTCACAGATACGCAGTATTTT. Its protein product is CSASQLAGVVTDTQYF.

The gene calls are TRBV10-1 and TRBJ2-5; TRBD1 might be the D (5 bases). The germline V gene encodes CDR1 WNHNN and CDR2 SYGVQD (reference sequence). The CDR3 covers 14 residues. Deletions cut 3 bases from V and 5 bases from J, with 13 bases between. CDR3 loop: CASSETQGLETQYF. The CDR3 DNA follows: TGCGCCAGCAGTGAAACGCAGGGTTTGGAGACCCAGTACTTC.

Comment on this clonotype: One junction end does not reproduce the germline sequence, and a read error may be involved. The chain recombines TRBV4-2 with TRBJ2-1; tentative D call: TRBD1 (6 bases). Germline-derived CDR1 and CDR2 are LGHNA and YNFKEQ. This CDR3 has 18 residues. The CDR3 region has the DNA TGTGCCAGCAACCAAGAGACCCATTGGGGGACACCCTACAATGAGCAGTTCTTC. Translated, it gives CASNQETHWGTPYNEQFF.

Turning to this clonotype: Germline is not matched at one junction end, which may reflect a read error. V usage is TRBV7-9 and J usage is TRBJ2-7; 13 bases fit TRBD2. Germline CDR1 and CDR2: SEHNR and FQNEAQ (reference sequence). The CDR3 extends over 17 amino acids. CDR3 sequence reads: CASSLTTSGGYVYGQYF. In DNA, the CDR3 is TGTGCCAGCAGCTTGACGACTAGCGGGGGGTACGTCTACGGGCAGTACTTC.

The chain recombines TRBV20-1 with TRBJ2-3, with 8 nucleotides matching TRBD2. Trimming removed 0 bases from V and 2 bases from J; junction bases left unmatched: 4. This CDR3 is built from 15 residues. Germline lookup yields CDR1 DFQATT and CDR2 SNEGSKA (reference sequence). The CDR3, as DNA: TGCAGTGCTAGAGATAAGCGGGAGAACACAGATACGCAGTATTTT. It encodes CSARDKRENTDTQYF.

As to this clonotype: Sequence at one end of the junction differs from germline and may be a read error. The chain links TRBV6-5 to TRBJ2-5; D uncertain. Germline loops: CDR1 MNHEY, CDR2 SVGAGI. The length of the CDR3 is 15 residues. The CDR3 DNA reads as TGTGCCAGCAGTTACTCGCATGGGATCCAAGATACCCAGTACTTC. Translating gives CASSYSHGIQDTQYF.

In this sample, this clonotype turned up once. The V call is TRBV20-1, the J call TRBJ2-1; the match to TRBD2 covers 7 bases. The CDR3 runs 15 residues. Germline V gives CDR1 DFQATT, CDR2 SNEGSKA (reference sequence). J gave up 3 bases and V 6 bases, and 11 bases lay outside the gene matches. The CDR3 region has the DNA TGCAGTGCCCGACTAGCTCAGGCCTTCTACAATGAGCAGTTCTTC. Amino acid sequence: CSARLAQAFYNEQFF.

As regards this clonotype: Mismatch with germline at one junction end may stem from a read error. This chain links TRBV7-9 with TRBJ2-5; D call uncertain. The DNA end is more similar to TRBJ2-7, so the J call may be wrong. The CDR3 runs to 11 residues. Germline assignment: CDR1 SEHNR and CDR2 FQNEAQ (reference sequence). The CDR3 DNA follows: TGTGCCTGCAGCTCGACCTACGAGCAGTACTTC. Residues: CACSSTYEQYF.

The chain carries TRBV7-9 and TRBJ2-2; a possible D gene is TRBD1 (6 bases). Germline assignment: CDR1 SEHNR and CDR2 FQNEAQ (reference sequence). The CDR3 extends over 17 amino acids. The germline V and J ends were trimmed by 1 base and 4 bases, with 16 bases remaining between them. CDR3 nucleotides: TGTGCCAGCAGCTTAGTATGGGGGCTGCTGACCACCGGGGAGCTGTTTTTT. Its protein product is CASSLVWGLLTTGELFF.